This T cell receptor (beta chain) is from a study of blood T cells in healthy people across ages (dated by TCRdb to 2015 to 2017). A note on the overall study: In model experiments, template switching captured roughly one uniquely barcoded TCR beta cDNA molecule for every two T cells. To track age-related changes in TCR beta repertoire diversity, the study relied on deep sequencing normalized with unique cDNA molecular identifiers. The donors were divided into four age groups: young (average roughly 17 years), middle-aged (about 40), aged (about 60) and long-lived (about 79). To avoid experimental bias, donors of different ages were randomly spread across the sequencing lanes. The study analyzed two additional independent replicas of 1 million unique cDNA reads from the same blood draw for two donors, one aged 18 to 29 and one aged 80 or older.

What the research found in general, with its limitations: Bulk unsorted PBMC profiling prevented conclusive comparison of naive and antigen-experienced compartments. Because the CMV infection status of the donors was unknown, age-related changes in expanded clonotypes may potentially have been confounded. Compared with the aged group, the long-lived group had more naive CD4+ T cells, fewer expanded clones and increased TCR diversity, suggesting age selection. Observed TCR beta diversity per million T cells fell roughly linearly with age, and a significant reduction was already apparent by age roughly 40. A strong correlation was found between observed TCR beta diversity and the percentage of naive T cells measured by flow cytometry. Estimates of total diversity based on one million sequenced T cells were regarded as lower bounds and as underestimates.

This clonotype was counted a few times. What antigen it recognizes has not been identified. Per-nucleotide qualities are absent, and no much larger clonotype sits a single base away. Libraries were constructed by 5' RACE. The reads were generated on an Illumina HiSeq 2500. A second 7 to 11 cycle PCR used a sample-barcoded 5' primer and a J-beta primer mix. Each TCR beta cDNA molecule received a unique molecular identifier from a template-switch 5' adaptor carrying 12 random nucleotides. Each sample yielded at least 2.5 million CDR3-containing paired-end reads. First-strand cDNA synthesis was performed from all RNA using the Mint cDNA synthesis kit, with priming by a TRBC-specific oligonucleotide. Following uracil-DNA glycosylase treatment, all cDNA underwent a first 18-cycle PCR with the universal primers M1SS and BC2_uni_R. The authors' pipeline ran thus. For normalization, 1 million high-quality reads were randomly selected from each sample, with every read carrying a distinct molecular identifier. Reads with shared molecular identifiers were discarded instead of being binned into consensus sequences. MiTCR, set to a Q25 quality threshold and the strictest error-elimination algorithm, was used for CDR3 identification, clonotype clustering and error correction. A nonparametric unseen species model with Euler transformation was used to estimate lower-bound total TCR beta diversity. TCRdb's own reprocessing of the public reads used fastp at Q25 and MiXCR and kept productive beta chains. CDR3 protein sequences are deduplicated, and each keeps its most common genes and DNA. In this record, the V and J calls reflect TCRdb's handling and not the investigators' own analysis. Counted in this sample were 700,000 to 900,000 distinct CDR3 sequences; around half of them appeared once. The top ten hold under 50% of the sample.

CDR1 and CDR2, looked up from the germline V gene, are SGHTA and FQGNSA. Trimming removed 6 bases from V and 1 base from J, leaving 14 bases between the germline ends. Inclusive of the bounding cysteine and phenylalanine, the CDR3 is 15 residues long. Only the CDR3 DNA is retained, 45 bases long and in frame from the first base. The donors were roughly 39 Caucasian individuals from Russia, aged roughly 6 to 95 years, who were systemically healthy. Each donor gave 8 to 10 milliliters of peripheral blood, drawn into EDTA-treated Vacutainer tubes. Ficoll-Paque density-gradient centrifugation was used to isolate PBMCs, with at least 7 million per sample. Total RNA was extracted from PBMCs with Trizol reagent, with at least 5.5 micrograms obtained per sample. The percentages of naive CD45RAhigh/CD27high T cells were determined by flow cytometry on a PBMC aliquot from every donor.

The chain joins TRBV7-2 to TRBJ2-3; the D assignment is uncertain and may be TRBD1 or TRBD2, with 6 bases supporting each. Sequencing input: blood. The source is an older man in good health. The DNA sequence follows: TGTGCCAGCAGTAGGGGGGATGGCGGCACAGATACGCAGTATTTT. This sequence encodes CASSRGDGGTDTQYF.